This T cell receptor (beta chain) was found in a study of high-grade serous ovarian cancer treatment subgroups. Study background: On average, approximately 14,000 reads and 7,000 to 8,500 unique TCR beta rearrangements were obtained per sample. Overall study results and limits: Repertoire analysis covered CDR3 alone, not CDR1 or CDR2. Without spatial data, bulk sequencing limits insight into HGSC tumor diversity. Repertoire similarity ranged about 0.1 to 0.85 between tumors of one patient.

For this clone: Its antigen is as yet unknown.

Tumor tissue was taken before any definitive surgery or chemotherapy was given. Using immunoSEQ multiplex PCR, the repertoire was profiled, and TCRdb retains in-frame clones only, with some absent. The data hold fewer than 3,500 clones, with around 70% observed a single time. Germline values: CDR1 SGHRS, CDR2 YFSETQ. The V end lost 3 bases, the J end lost 0 bases, and 15 bases lay between the germline ends. The CDR3 is 17 residues long. Sequencing was done on a sample of tumor tissue. The V call is TRBV5-1, the J call TRBJ1-4; D unclear. This clonotype was obtained from a human donor with high-grade serous ovarian cancer. CDR3 nucleotide sequence: TGCGCCAGCAGCTGGGCCCCGTTGGGAACAACTAATGAAAAACTGTTTTTT. Translated, it gives CASSWAPLGTTNEKLFF.